This T cell receptor beta chain was sequenced for a study of blood T cell repertoires in COVID-19. Unmatched junction bases numbered 14, after V lost 2 bases and J lost 5 bases. Looked up from germline, CDR1 is SGHTA and CDR2 is FQGNSA. There are 18 residues in the CDR3. Some clones are missing from TCRdb's copy, which holds only in-frame ones; the method was immunoSEQ multiplex PCR. The sample records approximately 170,000 clones, 80% to 90% being singletons. The receptor comes from a woman aged 45 to 65 who had recovered from COVID-19. The chain uses TRBV7-2 and TRBJ2-2, with 7 bases matching TRBD2. Input material: PBMCs or T cells enriched from blood (not recorded which). CDR3 residues: CASSLFVGLVGGTGELFF. CDR3 DNA: TGTGCCAGCAGCTTATTCGTGGGGCTAGTCGGGGGGACCGGGGAGCTGTTTTTT.